This TCR beta chain came from a study of Ad26.COV2.S vaccination and SARS-CoV-2 variants. Study-wide background: Intramuscularly, Ad26.COV2.S was given either once or twice, 56 days apart.

The J segment lost 2 bases and the V segment lost 0 bases, leaving 5 bases of the junction unmatched. There are 16 residues in the CDR3. From germline, CDR1 is SGHTS and CDR2 YDEGEE. General study points: Comparable non-spike TCR breadth was observed in vaccine and placebo recipients. Vaccine recipients had higher spike-specific TCR breadth than placebo recipients.

The protocol was immunoSEQ multiplex PCR, while the TCRdb copy is restricted to in-frame clones and leaves out a portion. The sample lists about 280,000 clones; 70% to 90% were seen once. Documented treatment: 15 to 20 received Ad26.COV2.S at low or high dose, single or two shots; 5 received placebo; per-sample allocation not given. Day 63 after the first vaccine or placebo injection was the time point for sampling. Ad26.COV2.S expressed prefusion-stabilized spike from the original Wuhan strain. Note on this clone: Its antigen is not known.

The receptor was derived from a person aged 18 to 59 who received the Ad26.COV2.S COVID-19 vaccine or a placebo. Source: peripheral blood, taken in a trial of Ad26.COV2.S vaccine versus placebo. The rearrangement uses TRBV5-8 and TRBJ2-1; 7 nucleotides line up with TRBD2. The CDR3 sequence: CASSLDGSGTYNEQFF. CDR3 nucleotides: TGTGCCAGCAGCTTGGACGGCAGCGGGACCTACAATGAGCAGTTCTTC.